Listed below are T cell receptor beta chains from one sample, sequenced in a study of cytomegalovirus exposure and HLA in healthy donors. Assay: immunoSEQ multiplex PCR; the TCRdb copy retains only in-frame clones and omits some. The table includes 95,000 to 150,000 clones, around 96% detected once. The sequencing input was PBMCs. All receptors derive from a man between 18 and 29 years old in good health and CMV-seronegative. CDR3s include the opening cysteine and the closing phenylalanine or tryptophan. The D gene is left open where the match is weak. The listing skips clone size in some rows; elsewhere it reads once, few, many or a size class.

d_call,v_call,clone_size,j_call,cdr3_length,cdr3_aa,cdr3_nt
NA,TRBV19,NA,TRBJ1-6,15,CASSINRPRNSPLHF,TGTGCCAGTAGTATAAATAGGCCGAGGAATTCACCCCTCCACTTT
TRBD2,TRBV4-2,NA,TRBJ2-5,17,CASSQGTSGRARETQYF,TGTGCCAGCAGCCAAGGAACTAGCGGGAGGGCCAGAGAGACCCAGTACTTC
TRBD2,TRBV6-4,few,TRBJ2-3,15,CASSPGQRETDTQYF,TGTGCCAGCAGCCCCGGTCAGCGGGAGACAGATACGCAGTATTTT
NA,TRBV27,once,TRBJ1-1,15,CASSSSRGWDTEAFF,TGTGCCAGCAGCTCCAGTAGGGGATGGGACACTGAAGCTTTCTTT
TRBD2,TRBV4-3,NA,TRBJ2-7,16,CASSQEPAGVSYEQYF,TGCGCCAGCAGCCAAGAGCCAGCGGGGGTCTCCTACGAGCAGTACTTC
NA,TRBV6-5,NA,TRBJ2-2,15,CASTPDRRNTGELFF,TGTGCCAGCACCCCTGACAGACGAAACACCGGGGAGCTGTTTTTT
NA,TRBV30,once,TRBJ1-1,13,CAWSVAGNTEAFF,TGTGCCTGGAGTGTCGCAGGGAACACTGAAGCTTTCTTT
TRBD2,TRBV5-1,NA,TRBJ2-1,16,CASSLGREASYNEQFF,TGCGCCAGCAGCTTGGGCCGGGAGGCCTCCTACAATGAGCAGTTCTTC
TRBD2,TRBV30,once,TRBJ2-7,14,CAWSVLEFGGEQYF,TGTGCCTGGAGTGTATTGGAGTTCGGGGGGGAGCAGTACTTC
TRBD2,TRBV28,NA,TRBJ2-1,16,CASSSGTSGPYNEQFF,TGTGCCAGCAGCTCCGGGACTAGCGGGCCCTACAATGAGCAGTTCTTC
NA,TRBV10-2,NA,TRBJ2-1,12,CASTGAGNEQFF,TGCGCCAGCACAGGGGCGGGCAATGAGCAGTTCTTC
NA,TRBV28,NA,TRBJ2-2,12,CASTFGGGELFF,TGTGCCAGCACCTTCGGTGGCGGGGAGCTGTTTTTT
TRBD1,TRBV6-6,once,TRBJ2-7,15,CASRGRDRASGEQYF,TGTGCCAGCAGGGGCCGGGACAGGGCAAGTGGCGAGCAGTACTTC
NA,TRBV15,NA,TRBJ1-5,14,CATSRGRTAQPQHF,TGTGCCACCAGCAGGGGCAGGACAGCTCAGCCCCAGCATTTT
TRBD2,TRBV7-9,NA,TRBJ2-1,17,CASSSGLADRTYNEQFF,TGTGCCAGCAGCTCCGGACTAGCGGACCGCACCTACAATGAGCAGTTCTTC
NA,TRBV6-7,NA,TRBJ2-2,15,CASSPSSPNTGELFF,TGTGCCAGCAGTCCCTCCAGTCCCAACACCGGGGAGCTGTTTTTT
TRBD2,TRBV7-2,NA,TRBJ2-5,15,CASSLQLARQETQYF,TGTGCCAGCAGCTTACAACTAGCGAGACAAGAGACCCAGTACTTC
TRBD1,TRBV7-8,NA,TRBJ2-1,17,CASSLGQGVGKNNEQFF,TGTGCCAGCAGCTTAGGACAGGGGGTAGGTAAGAACAATGAGCAGTTCTTC
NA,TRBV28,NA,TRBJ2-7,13,CASWRDGGYEQYF,TGTGCCAGCTGGAGGGATGGTGGCTACGAGCAGTACTTC
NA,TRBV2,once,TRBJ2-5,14,CASSEHRTQETQYF,TGTGCCAGCAGTGAACACAGAACCCAAGAGACCCAGTACTTC
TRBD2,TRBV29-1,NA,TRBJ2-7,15,CSVQGLAGGSYEQYF,TGCAGCGTCCAAGGACTAGCGGGAGGATCCTACGAGCAGTACTTC
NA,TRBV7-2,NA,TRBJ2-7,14,CASSLLVSSYEQYF,TGTGCCAGCAGCTTATTAGTGAGCTCCTACGAGCAGTACTTC
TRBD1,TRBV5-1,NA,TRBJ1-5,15,CASSLEGTGFQPQHF,TGCGCCAGCAGCTTGGAGGGGACAGGGTTTCAGCCCCAGCATTTT
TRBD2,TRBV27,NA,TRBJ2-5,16,CASRRTSGGAPETQYF,TGTGCCAGCAGGCGGACTAGCGGAGGAGCCCCAGAGACCCAGTACTTC
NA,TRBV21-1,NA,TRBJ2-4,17,CASSTLTGREAKNIQYF,TGTGCCAGCAGCACCTTGACTGGGCGGGAAGCCAAAAACATTCAGTACTTC
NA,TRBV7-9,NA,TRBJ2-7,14,CASSLFEGAYEQYF,TGTGCCAGCAGCTTATTTGAGGGGGCCTACGAGCAGTACTTC
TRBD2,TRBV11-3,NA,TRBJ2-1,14,CASSPRTSGNEQFF,TGTGCCAGCAGCCCGAGGACTAGCGGGAATGAGCAGTTCTTC
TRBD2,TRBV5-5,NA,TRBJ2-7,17,CASSFTSGSALTYEQYF,TGTGCCAGCAGCTTCACTAGCGGGAGCGCCCTCACCTACGAGCAGTACTTC
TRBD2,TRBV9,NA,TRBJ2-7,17,CASSGPGSGRASREQYF,TGTGCCAGCAGCGGCCCGGGGAGCGGGAGGGCCTCTCGCGAGCAGTACTTC
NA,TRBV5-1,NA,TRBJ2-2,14,CASMGTSNTGELFF,TGCGCCAGCATGGGGACTTCGAACACCGGGGAGCTGTTTTTT
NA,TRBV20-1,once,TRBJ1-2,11,CSAREGGLPSF,TGCAGTGCTAGAGAGGGGGGGCTCCCCTCGTTC